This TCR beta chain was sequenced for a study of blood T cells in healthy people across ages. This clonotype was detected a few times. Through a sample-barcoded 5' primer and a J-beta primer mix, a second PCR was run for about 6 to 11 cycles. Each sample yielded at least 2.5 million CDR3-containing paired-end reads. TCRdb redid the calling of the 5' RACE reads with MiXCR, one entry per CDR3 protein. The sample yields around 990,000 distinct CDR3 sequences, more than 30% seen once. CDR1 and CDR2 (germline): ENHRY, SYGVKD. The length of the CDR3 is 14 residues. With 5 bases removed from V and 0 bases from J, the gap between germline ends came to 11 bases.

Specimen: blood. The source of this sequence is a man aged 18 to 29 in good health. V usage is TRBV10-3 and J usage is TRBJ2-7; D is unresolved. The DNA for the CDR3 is TGTGCCATCAGTTCCGGAACGAGCTCCTACGAGCAGTACTTC. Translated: CAISSGTSSYEQYF.